Given below is one TCR beta chain in context. Its antigen is unknown. No base quality information exists; no much larger clone differs at one position. The approximately 98 tumor samples underwent high-throughput TCR profiling using ImmunoSEQ. In the authors' own workflow: Repertoire diversity metrics included richness (unique productive sequences), clonality, evenness and relatedness; Bhattacharyya coefficient assessed similarity between samples. In a sensitivity analysis, TCRs with fewer than two reads were excluded, and consistent conclusions were obtained. The source is immuneACCESS, and TCRdb retained only in-frame sequences with V and J called. Part of the clones is not carried over; for the studies checked, unresolved V genes explain less than half of this, and the remainder is unexplained. V and J calls and clone size follow that table, whereas D and trimming were derived from the DNA. The sample profile shows about 10,000 clones; more than 65% of them were found once. Roughly 3.7% of the sample goes to the ten largest clones.

Tumor samples were obtained before definitive surgery or chemotherapy. Genomic DNA was extracted by the MD Anderson Biospecimen Extraction Resource, and TCR sequencing was done by the MD Anderson Cancer Genomics Laboratory. The sample originates from a study of high-grade serous ovarian cancer treatment subgroups (dated by TCRdb to the early 2020s). General notes on the study: On average, each sample produced 14,000 to 15,000 sequencing reads and over 6,000 unique TCR beta rearrangements. Under a laparoscopic triage algorithm, patients with high-grade serous ovarian cancer were grouped by complete gross resection or by neoadjuvant chemotherapy response, and the study profiled the TCR beta repertoires of these patients. Each patient contributed one primary tumor and two metastatic tumor samples, giving about a hundred samples in total. The cohort comprised some 30 patients: some 10 with no residual disease after primary surgery (R0), some 10 excellent NACT responders, and some 10 poor NACT responders. General findings and caveats noted by the study authors: Bulk tumor TCR sequencing lacked spatial information, limiting insight into HGSC tumor complexity and diversity. TCR clonal relatedness was found to be positively correlated with neoantigen level and, by trend, with copy number variation and mutation load derived from whole-genome sequencing. Repertoire similarity ranging from about 0.095 to 0.79 was observed between tumors from the same patient, whereas almost no similarity was observed between different patients. TCR repertoire analyses were focused on CDR3, and CDR1 and CDR2 were not analyzed.

The junction shows trimming of 5 bases on V and 0 bases on J, and the gene matches do not reach 9 bases of it. The CDR3 runs 17 amino acids, cysteine and phenylalanine included. The only DNA kept is the CDR3, 51 bases in frame from the first base. CDR1 and CDR2 were assigned from the germline V gene (reference sequence) as SEHNR and FQNEAQ. Specimen: tumor tissue. The rearrangement joined TRBV7-9 to TRBJ2-1; TRBD2 matches 8 bases in the middle. The clonotype comes from a human donor with high-grade serous ovarian cancer. The DNA sequence is TGTGCCAGCAGCACGTCGACTAGCGCGAGCTCCTACAATGAGCAGTTCTTC. Its protein is CASSTSTSASSYNEQFF.